The 15 T cell receptor beta chains given below trace back to one sample, sequenced in a study of T cell responses to AZD1222 COVID-19 vaccine. Clones were sequenced by immunoSEQ multiplex PCR, and TCRdb holds only the in-frame ones, with some missing. The sample lists approximately 70,000 clones; about four fifths were seen once. The starting material was peripheral blood, obtained 28 days after the second AZD1222 dose. The receptor source for this set is an adult who received the AZD1222 COVID-19 vaccine.

A single count supports this clone. The CDR3 DNA sequence: TGTGCCAGCAGTTACGGAGAGCTTAATCAGCCCCAGCATTTT. It is translated as CASSYGELNQPQHF. The V and J genes are TRBV6-5 and TRBJ1-5; D call uncertain. There are 14 residues in the CDR3. V was trimmed by 2 bases and J by 4 bases, leaving 9 bases between them. Germline values: CDR1 MNHEY, CDR2 SVGAGI.

This rearrangement joins TRBV11-3 to TRBJ2-1; the D gene is possibly TRBD2 (5 bases). Germline assignment: CDR1 SGHNT and CDR2 YENEEA. V was trimmed by 4 bases and J by 0 bases, leaving 13 bases between them. The CDR3 totals 16 residues. The CDR3 region is CASSSGTGSSYNEQFF. CDR3 nucleotide sequence: TGTGCCAGCAGCTCGGGTACGGGAAGCTCCTACAATGAGCAGTTCTTC.

The chain has TRBV4-1 and TRBJ2-2, with D perhaps matching TRBD1 or TRBD2 (5 bases each). V lost 4 bases and J lost 0, with 18 bases in between. The CDR3 consists of 18 residues. CDR1 is MGHRA and CDR2 is YSYEKL in the germline V gene. The CDR3 nucleotides read TGCGCCAGCAGCCCCGCGGGTCGCAGGGACCCGAACACCGGGGAGCTGTTTTTT. This encodes CASSPAGRRDPNTGELFF.

This rearrangement joins TRBV6-4 to TRBJ2-2; a weak D match, TRBD2 (6 bases). Trimming removed 4 bases from V and 3 bases from J, with 6 bases in between. CDR3 length equals 13 residues. Germline-derived CDR1 and CDR2 are MRHNA and SNTAGT. CDR3 sequence reads: CASSASDTGELFF. CDR3 nucleotides: TGTGCCAGCAGTGCTAGCGACACCGGGGAGCTGTTTTTT.

This chain connects TRBV6-5 to TRBJ1-1; D uncertain. V dropped 4 bases and J dropped 7 bases, with 16 bases sitting between them. The germline CDR1 and CDR2 sequences are MNHEY and SVGAGI. The CDR3 loop spans 14 amino acids. The CDR3, as DNA: TGTGCCAGCAGTTCTTCTGAAACCCGGGGTGAAGCTTTCTTT. This gives the protein CASSSSETRGEAFF.

This clone was seen only a few times. The V call is TRBV12-5, the J call TRBJ2-2; perhaps TRBD1 as D (6 bases). Per germline, CDR1 LGHNT and CDR2 FRNRAP. This CDR3 comprises 17 residues. Deletions cut 1 base from V and 5 bases from J, with 17 bases between. CDR3 coding DNA: TGTGCTAGTGGTTTGGCCCCTACCGGGACAAAAACCGGGGAGCTGTTTTTT. Protein product: CASGLAPTGTKTGELFF.

V and J are TRBV6-1 and TRBJ1-1; D is unresolved. Germline values: CDR1 MNHNS, CDR2 SASEGT. CDR3 size: 15 residues. Trimming removed 2 bases from V and 1 base from J, with 11 bases in between. The CDR3 spells CASSELKTRNTEAFF. The CDR3 DNA sequence: TGTGCCAGCAGTGAATTGAAAACGAGGAACACTGAAGCTTTCTTT.

V is TRBV7-3 and J is TRBJ2-5; TRBD2 might be the D (6 bases). The ends were cut back, 3 bases at V and 4 bases at J, with 12 bases in the middle. Germline loops: CDR1 SGHTA, CDR2 FQGTGA. The CDR3 spans 14 residues. This CDR3 reads CASSLTGGRETQYF. The DNA of the CDR3 is TGTGCCAGCAGCTTGACCGGGGGACGAGAGACCCAGTACTTC. Using reference TRBV7-3 and TRBJ2-5 for the parts outside the CDR3, the full variable domain is GAGVSQTPSNKVTEKGKYVELRCDPISGHTALYWYRQSLGQGPEFLIYFQGTGAADDSGLPNDRFFAVRPEGSVSTLKIQRTERGDSAVYLCASSLTGGRETQYFGPGTRLLVL.

This clone has only a few counts. The rearrangement joins TRBV10-1 to TRBJ1-2; D is undetermined. This CDR3 comprises 13 residues. V lost 0 bases to trimming and J lost 4 bases, with 6 bases between them. Germline CDR1 and CDR2: WNHNN and SYGVQD (reference sequence). DNA for the CDR3: TGCGCCAGCAGTGAGTCTGGTACCTATGGCTACACCTTC. This sequence encodes CASSESGTYGYTF.

The chain recombines TRBV10-3 with TRBJ2-3; D possibly uses TRBD1 or TRBD2 (6 bases each). Germline lookup yields CDR1 ENHRY and CDR2 SYGVKD. The CDR3 runs 16 residues. CDR3 nucleotide sequence: TGTGCTACCGGTCAGATGTGGGGGGCTAAAACAGATACGCAGTATTTT. As protein: CATGQMWGAKTDTQYF.

The rearrangement joins TRBV19 to TRBJ1-5; a weak D match, TRBD1 (5 bases). CDR1 is LNHDA and CDR2 is SQIVND in the germline V gene (reference sequence). Between the trimmed V and J ends, which lost 3 bases and 2 bases, there was a span of 11 bases. The CDR3 covers 15 residues. DNA for the CDR3: TGTGCCAGTAGTATGGGGGTATTGGGCAATCAGCCCCAGCATTTT. It codes for CASSMGVLGNQPQHF.

V gene TRBV27 combines with J gene TRBJ2-7; 10 nucleotides match TRBD1. V lost 5 bases, J lost 3 bases, and 7 bases stayed unmatched. Germline V gene data show CDR1 as MNHEY and CDR2 as SMNVEV (reference sequence). CDR3 length: 15 amino acids. CDR3 in amino acids: CASSATGTGVYEQYF. The CDR3 nucleotides are TGTGCCAGCAGTGCCACCGGGACAGGGGTCTACGAGCAGTACTTC.

J is TRBJ2-1 and V is TRBV7-8, with TRBD2 matching over 9 bases. The CDR3 is 13 residues long. J gave up 14 bases and V 3 bases, and 8 bases lay outside the gene matches. Germline lookup yields CDR1 SGHVS and CDR2 FQNEAQ. DNA of the CDR3: TGTGCCAGCAGCTTTGAAACCGGGACTAGCAAGTTCTTC. It is translated as CASSFETGTSKFF.

V and J are TRBV5-6 and TRBJ1-4; TRBD1 might be the D (5 bases). Germline V lookup: CDR1 SGHDT, CDR2 YYEEEE. There are 15 residues in the CDR3. The ends were cut back, 7 bases at V and 4 bases at J, with 17 bases in the middle. CDR3 nucleotide sequence: TGTGCCAGCTTACTAACGGGGCAGGGTAATGAAAAACTGTTTTTT. This codes for CASLLTGQGNEKLFF.

This clone was recorded a few times. The V and J genes are TRBV2 and TRBJ1-1; 11 nucleotides agree with TRBD1. The CDR3 loop spans 14 amino acids. The V and J ends lost 4 bases and 4 bases, in that order; junction bases with no gene match: 2. Germline CDR1 is SNHLY and CDR2 is FYNNEI. The CDR3 protein is CASSGGTGGTEAFF. CDR3 DNA sequence: TGTGCCAGCAGTGGAGGGACAGGGGGCACTGAAGCTTTCTTT.